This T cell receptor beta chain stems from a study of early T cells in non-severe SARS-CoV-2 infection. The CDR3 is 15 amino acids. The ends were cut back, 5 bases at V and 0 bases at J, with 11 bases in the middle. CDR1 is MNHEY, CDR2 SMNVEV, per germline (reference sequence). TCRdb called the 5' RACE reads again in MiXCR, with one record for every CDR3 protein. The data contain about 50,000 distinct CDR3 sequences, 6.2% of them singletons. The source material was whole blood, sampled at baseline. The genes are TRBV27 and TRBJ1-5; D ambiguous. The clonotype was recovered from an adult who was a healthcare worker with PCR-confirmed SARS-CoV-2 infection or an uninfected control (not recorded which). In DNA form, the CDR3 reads TGTGCCAGCAGTCCGAGATCTTATAGCAATCAGCCCCAGCATTTT. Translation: CASSPRSYSNQPQHF.